This TCR beta chain was recovered during a study of cytomegalovirus exposure and HLA in healthy donors (dated by TCRdb to about 2017). About the investigation overall: According to an earlier analysis of several hundred of the donors, 150 million to 200 million T cells yielded 117 million unique TCR beta sequences and approximately 280 Gb of sequence data. Every discovery cohort repertoire had been produced on one sequencing platform. Alongside the repertoire data, information on donor age, sex, ethnicity and CMV serostatus was compiled. Both class I and class II loci were covered by HLA typing, at four-digit resolution. The T cell repertoires of some 700 subjects were profiled by immunosequencing and related to cytomegalovirus serostatus. In addition to the first cohort of roughly 670 subjects, a separate validation cohort of 130 or so different subjects was used. Of the roughly 410 genotyped donors, 65% to 90% were placed in the genetic ancestry cluster associated with self-reported Caucasian donors. A later genetic analysis took genome-wide SNP genotypes for about 55% of the 666 donors and used that subset as a discovery cohort. An earlier analysis of about 600 of the donors used high-throughput TCR beta sequencing to judge whether each TCR beta V gene segment behaved as functional or pseudogenic. Rather than drawing on any new phenotypic data, the later analysis identified candidate immune exposures from TCR beta sequences and the way those sequences occurred across donors. An early release covering about 600 HLA-typed donors comprised roughly 300 gigabases of sequencing data and around 86 million unique TCR sequences. To predict cytomegalovirus infection status, the study combined high-throughput TCR immunosequencing, statistical association of individual TCRs with disease status, and machine learning. On average, about 240,000 unique TCR beta nucleotide sequences were sequenced per donor among about 400 genotyped donors of the cohort, with roughly 20% of those sequences being non-productive. A later analysis re-examined previously published TCR beta repertoires from 600 to 700 donors and added high-resolution HLA genotyping to investigate patterns of TCR occurrence. The study aimed to test whether cataloging public T cell receptors could reveal signatures of past pathogen exposure. Typing coverage differed by locus: A, B, C, DRB1 and DQB1 were typed in roughly 620-630 donors, DQA1 in 522, DPA1 in around 610, and DPB1 in 450 to 490. Roughly five DR-DQ haplotypes were handled as single units for association and clustering, since linkage in the cohort was strong.

Library prep was done by the immunoSEQ multiplex PCR assay. For the multiplex PCR, a mixture combining 60 forward primers for TCR Vbeta segments and 13 reverse primers for TCR Jbeta segments was used. Amplification of the CDR3 region of rearranged TCR beta genes was performed with a multiplex PCR assay on genomic DNA. The Illumina HiSeq System was used to sequence the amplified TCR beta libraries as 87-base-pair reads. The published analysis was carried out like this. A later analysis tallied 75 million to 95 million unique TCR beta chains across the 666 repertoires, and about 12 million of those chains were shared by two or more donors. Raw reads were error-corrected and collapsed into unique sequences with a nearest-neighbor algorithm that merged closely related sequences to remove PCR and sequencing errors. CDR3 sequences were aligned to IMGT reference sequences to assign V, D and J gene segments. For a sequence to be retained, a match of at least six nucleotides was required to both a V gene segment and a J gene segment. A rearrangement counted as productive if the CDR3 had no stop codons and remained in frame with V and J, and every other rearrangement counted as non-productive. Following IMGT convention, CDR3 was defined as the stretch from the second conserved V-encoded cysteine to the conserved J-encoded phenylalanine. In an earlier analysis of 550 to 650 of the donors, sequences lacking an unambiguous match to a single V gene segment were excluded. An earlier analysis of fewer than 750 of the donors called V segments functional above 56.7% productive rearrangements and segregating when the between-donor standard deviation exceeded 5%. A statistical classification framework was built for diagnosing cytomegalovirus status from the catalog of TCR beta chain sequences. In a later analysis, V and J genes were assigned by comparing TCR nucleotide sequences against IMGT/GENE-DB human TR gene sequences. A later analysis assigned CDR3 sequences and most-parsimonious VDJ recombination scenarios with the TCRdist pipeline. In a later analysis, each TCR beta chain was defined by its CDR3 amino acid sequence together with its V-gene family, and reads without a unique V-gene family were excluded. To address suspected cross-contamination and a sequencing artifact, a later analysis removed roughly 580 highly shared, low-generation-probability nucleotide sequences. In a later analysis, a clonal expansion index was calculated for each public chain from normalized within-repertoire ranks of inferred template counts. In a later analysis, generation probabilities were computed using a VDJ recombination model fitted to out-of-frame rearrangements, and the results were checked against IGoR. Hypergeometric tests were used in a later analysis to score TCR-TCR, TCR-HLA and TCR-CMV co-occurrence, with a repertoire-size bias correction applied to the TCR pairs. To estimate false discovery rates, a later analysis permuted the HLA or CMV assignments 20 times. In a later analysis, co-occurring TCRs were grouped using DBSCAN, with TCRdist sequence similarity added in when clustering inside HLA-allele-positive subsets. Repertoires with fewer than 30,000 or more than 120,000 public chains were left out of co-occurrence clustering, as were five repertoires with anomalous nucleotide sharing. Held by TCRdb, this immuneACCESS table contains in-frame sequences only and omits some clones. Under half of the omission traces to an unresolved V gene where checked; the cause of the rest is unknown. The D gene and trimming were derived from the DNA, and the V and J assignments and clone size from that table. For this sample there are about 150,000 clones; nearly 80% appear just once. Of the sample, roughly 3% falls within the top ten clones.

CDR1 and CDR2, looked up from the germline V gene, are SGDLS and YYNGEE. Counted from cysteine to phenylalanine, this CDR3 has 15 amino acids. Only the CDR3 DNA stays, 45 bases, in frame from base 1. V and J lose 1 base and 0 bases, and a span of 7 bases separates them. Concerning this clone: Its recognized antigen is unknown. No quality values exist for individual bases; no much larger clone is one base distant.

In total, around 600 healthy bone marrow donors made up the cohort. At the time of sampling, all cohort members were nominally healthy, though unrecorded immune exposures were likely present. The donor tested CMV seronegative, placing the donor among the roughly 350 seronegative members of the cohort. Each donor provided a peripheral blood sample, and peripheral blood mononuclear cells were used for TCR beta sequencing. The Qiagen DNeasy Blood Extraction Kit was used to extract genomic DNA from the blood cell samples. What the authors observed across the whole study: In vitro tests confirmed that a few of the cytomegalovirus-associated TCR beta chains recognize cytomegalovirus antigens. In a later analysis, some 18,000 TCR beta sequences were associated with specific HLA alleles at a false discovery rate of 0.05. The only immune exposure information available for the cohort was CMV serostatus. In a later analysis, several top co-occurrence clusters were reported to appear linked to parvovirus B19, influenza, CMV and Epstein-Barr virus. A total of 150 or so TCR beta chains were listed by the study as associated with cytomegalovirus. In both the original and validation cohorts, the classifier was reported to diagnose cytomegalovirus status with high specificity and sensitivity. A later analysis found that most CMV-associated TCR beta chains appeared HLA-restricted, with HLA associations seemingly driven largely by CMV exposure. Assigning TCR associations to individual alleles was difficult when HLA alleles, especially DR and DQ, strongly co-occurred. The authors suggested that the approach could potentially be extended to other disease states and immunological phenotypes. Most TCR sequences were observed very rarely across donors, whereas some public TCRs were present in many individuals. Because counts were too low, seventeen rarely observed V segments, including chromosome 9 orphons, were excluded from the earlier analysis of under 650 of the donors. Roughly uniform sequencing depth across donors was assumed in presence/absence analyses, although this assumption may not hold. An association between a missense DCLRE1C variant and V-gene and J-gene trimming of TCR beta chains was found in a later genetic analysis and replicated in an independent cohort. Because HLA typing was missing for some donors at each locus, association tests included only the typed subset. A later genetic analysis reported fewer N-insertions in productive TCRs among donors in an Asian-associated ancestry cluster than the approximately 670-donor mean. Compared with equally common non-associated chains, HLA-associated TCR beta chains in a later analysis were more clonally expanded and had lower generation probabilities. In a later analysis, the rate of TCR association differed among HLA loci, with DRB1 alleles having the most associated TCRs and HLA-C alleles having the fewest. A cluster of highly shared sequence variants was judged likely to represent a technical artifact of the sequencing pipeline. In this cohort, only TCR beta chains were sequenced, and detectable features were limited by the absence of alpha or paired-chain data. In an earlier analysis of approximately 590 of the donors, most TCR beta V segments appeared in productive rearrangements about 87% or about 30% of the time, broadly matching IMGT annotations. A further reported finding was that TCR beta sequences accurately predicted the HLA-A and HLA-B alleles for most subjects in the first cohort. Linkage disequilibrium might explain the correlated functional status among segregating V segments, but an unknown experimental factor could not be ruled out. The 87-base-pair reads could not distinguish some IMGT-functional V segments, including TRBV6-2 and TRBV6-3, so those segments were excluded.

Sequencing input: PBMCs. This receptor was obtained from a middle-aged woman in good health and CMV-seronegative. The chain employs TRBV9 and TRBJ2-2; the D gene is possibly TRBD1, with 5 bases matching. In nucleotide form, the sequence is TGTGCCAGCAGCGTAATAGGGGCGAACACCGGGGAGCTGTTTTTT. The resulting protein is CASSVIGANTGELFF. The full variable domain, completed from the reference TRBV9 and TRBJ2-2 proteins outside the CDR3, reads DSGVTQTPKHLITATGQRVTLRCSPRSGDLSVYWYQQSLDQGLQFLIQYYNGEERAKGNILERFSAQQFPDLHSELNLSSLELGDSALYFCASSVIGANTGELFFGEGSRLTVL.